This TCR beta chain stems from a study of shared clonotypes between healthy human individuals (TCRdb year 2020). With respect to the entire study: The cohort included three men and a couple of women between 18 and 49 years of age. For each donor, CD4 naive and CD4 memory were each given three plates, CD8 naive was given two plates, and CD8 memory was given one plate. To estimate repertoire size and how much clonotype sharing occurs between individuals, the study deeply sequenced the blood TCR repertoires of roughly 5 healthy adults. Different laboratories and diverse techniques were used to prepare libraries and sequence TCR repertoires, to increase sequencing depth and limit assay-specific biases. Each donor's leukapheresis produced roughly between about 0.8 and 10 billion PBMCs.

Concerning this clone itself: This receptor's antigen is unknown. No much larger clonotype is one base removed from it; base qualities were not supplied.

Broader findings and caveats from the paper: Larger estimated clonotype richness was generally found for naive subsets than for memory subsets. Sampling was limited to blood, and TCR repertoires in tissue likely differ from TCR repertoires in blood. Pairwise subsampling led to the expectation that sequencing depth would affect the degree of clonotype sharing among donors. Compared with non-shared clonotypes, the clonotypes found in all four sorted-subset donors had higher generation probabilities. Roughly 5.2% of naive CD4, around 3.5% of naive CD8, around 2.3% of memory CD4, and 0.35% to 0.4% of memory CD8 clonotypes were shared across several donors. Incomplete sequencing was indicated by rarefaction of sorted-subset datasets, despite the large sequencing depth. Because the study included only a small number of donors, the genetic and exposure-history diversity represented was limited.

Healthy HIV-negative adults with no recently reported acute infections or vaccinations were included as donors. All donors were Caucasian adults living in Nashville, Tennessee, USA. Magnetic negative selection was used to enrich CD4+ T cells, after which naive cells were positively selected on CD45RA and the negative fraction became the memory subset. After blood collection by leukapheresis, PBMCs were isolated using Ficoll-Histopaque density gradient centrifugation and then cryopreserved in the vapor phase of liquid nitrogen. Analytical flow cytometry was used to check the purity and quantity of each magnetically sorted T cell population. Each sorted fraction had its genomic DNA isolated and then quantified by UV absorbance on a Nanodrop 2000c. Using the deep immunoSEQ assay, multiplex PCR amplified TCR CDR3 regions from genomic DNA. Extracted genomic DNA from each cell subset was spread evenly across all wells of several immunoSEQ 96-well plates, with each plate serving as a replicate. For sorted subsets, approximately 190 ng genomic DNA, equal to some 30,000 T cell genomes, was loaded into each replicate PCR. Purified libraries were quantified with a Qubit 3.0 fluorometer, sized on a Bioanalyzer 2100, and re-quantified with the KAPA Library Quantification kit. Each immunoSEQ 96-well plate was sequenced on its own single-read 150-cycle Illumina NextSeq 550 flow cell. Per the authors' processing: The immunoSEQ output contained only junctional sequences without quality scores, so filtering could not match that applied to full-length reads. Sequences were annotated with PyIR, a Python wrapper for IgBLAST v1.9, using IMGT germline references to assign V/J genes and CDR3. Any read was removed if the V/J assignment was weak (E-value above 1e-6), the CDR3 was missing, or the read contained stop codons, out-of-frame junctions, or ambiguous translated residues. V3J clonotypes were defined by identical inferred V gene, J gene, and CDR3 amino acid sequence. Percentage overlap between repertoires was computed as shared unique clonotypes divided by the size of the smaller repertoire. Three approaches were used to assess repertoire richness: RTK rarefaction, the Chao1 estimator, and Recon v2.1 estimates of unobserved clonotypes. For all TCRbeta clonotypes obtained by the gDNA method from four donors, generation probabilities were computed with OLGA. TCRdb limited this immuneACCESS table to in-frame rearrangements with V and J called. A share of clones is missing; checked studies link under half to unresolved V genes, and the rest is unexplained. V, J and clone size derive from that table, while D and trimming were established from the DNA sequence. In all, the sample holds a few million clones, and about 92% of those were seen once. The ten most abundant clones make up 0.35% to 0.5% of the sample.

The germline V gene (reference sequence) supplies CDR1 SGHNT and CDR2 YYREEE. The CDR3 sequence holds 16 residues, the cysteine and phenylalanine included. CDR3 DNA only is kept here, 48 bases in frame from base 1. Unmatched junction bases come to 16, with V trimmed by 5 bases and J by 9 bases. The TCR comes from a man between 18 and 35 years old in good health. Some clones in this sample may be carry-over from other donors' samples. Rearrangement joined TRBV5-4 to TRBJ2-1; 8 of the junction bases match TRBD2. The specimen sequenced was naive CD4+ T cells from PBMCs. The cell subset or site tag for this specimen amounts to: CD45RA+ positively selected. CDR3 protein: CASRLAGLGTAVEQFF. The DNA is TGTGCCAGCAGACTGGCGGGACTAGGAACTGCGGTTGAGCAGTTCTTC.